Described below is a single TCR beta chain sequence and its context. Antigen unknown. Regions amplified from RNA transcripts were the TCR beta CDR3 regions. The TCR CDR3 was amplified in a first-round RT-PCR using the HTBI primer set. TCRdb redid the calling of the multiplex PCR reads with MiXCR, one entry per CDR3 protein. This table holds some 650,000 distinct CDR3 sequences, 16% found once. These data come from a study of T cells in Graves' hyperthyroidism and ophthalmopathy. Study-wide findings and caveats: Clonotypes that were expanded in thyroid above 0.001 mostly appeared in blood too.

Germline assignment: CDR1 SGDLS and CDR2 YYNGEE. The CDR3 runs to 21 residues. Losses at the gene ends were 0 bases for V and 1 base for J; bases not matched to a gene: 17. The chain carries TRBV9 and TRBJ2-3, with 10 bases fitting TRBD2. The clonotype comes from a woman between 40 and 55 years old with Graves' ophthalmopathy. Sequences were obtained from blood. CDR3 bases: TGTGCCAGCAGCGTAGCTTGGGAGGAACTAGCGGGAATCGCTGGCACAGATACGCAGTATTTT. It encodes CASSVAWEELAGIAGTDTQYF.